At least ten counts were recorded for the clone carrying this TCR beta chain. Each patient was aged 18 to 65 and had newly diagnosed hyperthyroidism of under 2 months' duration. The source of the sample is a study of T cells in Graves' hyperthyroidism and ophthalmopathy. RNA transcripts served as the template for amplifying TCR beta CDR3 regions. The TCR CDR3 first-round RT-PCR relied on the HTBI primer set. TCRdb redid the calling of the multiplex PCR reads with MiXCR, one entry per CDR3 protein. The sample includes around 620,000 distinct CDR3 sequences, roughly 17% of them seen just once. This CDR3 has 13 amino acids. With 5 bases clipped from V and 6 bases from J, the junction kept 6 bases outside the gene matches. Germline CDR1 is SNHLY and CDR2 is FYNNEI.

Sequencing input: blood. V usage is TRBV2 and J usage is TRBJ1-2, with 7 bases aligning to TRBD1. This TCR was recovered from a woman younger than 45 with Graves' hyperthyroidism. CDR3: CASSKDRANGYTF. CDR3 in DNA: TGTGCCAGCAGTAAAGACAGGGCAAATGGCTACACCTTC.